The 8 T cell receptor beta chains listed next were all sequenced from one sample in a study of T-cell reconstitution after alpha-beta-depleted transplantation in children. Using unique molecular identifiers, the investigators prepared the TCRbeta library. TCRdb recomputed calls from the PCR reads with MiXCR, one row per CDR3 protein. Among approximately 300,000 distinct CDR3 sequences listed, about 9.9% were seen once. Sequenced material: peripheral blood, taken 180 days after TCRalphabeta/CD19-depleted stem cell transplant. The receptors originated from a male patient aged 2 to 10 who had a stem cell transplant for chronic granulomatous disease, so the T cells may come from the graft donor.

There are many counts of this clonotype. The chain combines TRBV7-2 with TRBJ1-1; perhaps TRBD1 as D (6 bases). The CDR3 length is 16 residues. V shed 6 bases and J shed 3 bases, with 20 bases lying between them. CDR1 SGHTA and CDR2 FQGNSA come from the germline V gene. The CDR3 region has the DNA TGTGCCAGCAGTTCCCCACAGGGCCTGATGGACACTGAAGCTTTCTTT. Its protein is CASSSPQGLMDTEAFF.

This clonotype was picked up many times. The chain uses TRBV27 and TRBJ1-6, with 8 positions matching TRBD1. The CDR3 is made up of 18 amino acids. In germline, CDR1 is MNHEY, CDR2 SMNVEV (reference sequence). The V and J ends lost 3 bases and 7 bases, in that order; junction bases with no gene match: 14. The CDR3 here is CASSLSPGGKGRNSPLHF. The CDR3 DNA is TGTGCCAGCAGTTTGAGCCCAGGGGGCAAAGGCAGGAATTCACCCCTCCACTTT.

This clonotype occurred many times. The chain has TRBV5-1 and TRBJ2-7; TRBD2 agrees at 8 bases. CDR1 and CDR2 from the germline V gene are SGHRS and YFSETQ. This CDR3 region has 15 residues. V was clipped by 2 bases and J by 1 base; unmatched bases: 5. The CDR3 reads CASSFLREASYEQYF. The CDR3 bases are TGCGCCAGCAGCTTTCTGCGGGAGGCTTCCTACGAGCAGTACTTC.

This clonotype was picked up many times. The V gene is TRBV7-9, the J gene TRBJ2-7; D not certain. Trimming pared 8 bases from V and 6 bases from J, leaving 14 bases between. The germline CDR1 and CDR2 sequences are SEHNR and FQNEAQ (reference sequence). The CDR3 runs to 12 residues. In DNA form, the CDR3 reads TGTGCCAGCGGCAACCCCTCCGGCGAGCAGTACTTC. It codes for CASGNPSGEQYF.

As regards this clonotype: A much larger clone sits a single nucleotide away, making a read error possible. CDR3 nucleotide sequence: TGTGCCAGCAGTCGGGGAGCGGGGGACTACAATGAGCAGATCTTC. This codes for CASSRGAGDYNEQIF. The J gene is TRBJ2-1, the V gene TRBV12-3 or TRBV12-4; TRBD2 matches at 8 bases. This CDR3 contains 15 residues.

The table lists this clonotype with many counts. The chain recombines TRBV5-8 with TRBJ2-6; 8 bases match TRBD1. The CDR3 covers 18 residues. J lost 2 bases, V lost 3 bases, and 10 bases had no gene match. Germline V lookup: CDR1 SGHTS, CDR2 YDEGEE. CDR3 sequence: CASSSDRVMGPGANVLTF. The CDR3 DNA sequence: TGTGCCAGCAGCTCGGACAGGGTGATGGGTCCTGGGGCCAACGTCCTGACTTTC.

This clonotype was observed at least ten times. The V and J genes are TRBV6-1 and TRBJ2-1, with 16 bases fitting TRBD2. The CDR3 has 19 amino acids. Germline values: CDR1 MNHNS, CDR2 SASEGT. With 5 bases clipped from V and 4 bases from J, the junction kept 11 bases outside the gene matches. CDR3 residues: CASSRHGTSGGAGYNEQFF. CDR3 DNA: TGTGCCAGCAGTCGCCACGGGACTAGCGGGGGGGCCGGGTACAATGAGCAGTTCTTC.

This clonotype occurred many times. The rearrangement joins TRBV20-1 to TRBJ2-1, with 10 bases fitting TRBD2. Germline V gene lookup returns CDR1 DFQATT and CDR2 SNEGSKA (reference sequence). Germline trimming cut 5 bases from V and 6 bases from J; bases unmatched to any gene: 7. The length of the CDR3 is 14 residues. In DNA, the CDR3 is TGCAGTGCTGCGTTAGCGGGAGGACTCAATGAGCAGTTCTTC. Translating gives CSAALAGGLNEQFF.